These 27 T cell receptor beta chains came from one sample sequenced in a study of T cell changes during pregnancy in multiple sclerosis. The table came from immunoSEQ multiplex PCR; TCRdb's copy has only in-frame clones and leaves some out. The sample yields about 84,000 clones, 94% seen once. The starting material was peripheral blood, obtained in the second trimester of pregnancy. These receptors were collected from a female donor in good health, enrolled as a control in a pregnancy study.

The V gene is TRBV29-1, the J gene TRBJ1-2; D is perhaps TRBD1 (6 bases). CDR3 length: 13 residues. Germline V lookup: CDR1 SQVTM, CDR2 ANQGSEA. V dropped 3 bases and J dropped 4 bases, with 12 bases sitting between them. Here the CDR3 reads CSVEGDKAYGYTF. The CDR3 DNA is TGCAGCGTTGAGGGGGACAAGGCCTATGGCTACACCTTC.

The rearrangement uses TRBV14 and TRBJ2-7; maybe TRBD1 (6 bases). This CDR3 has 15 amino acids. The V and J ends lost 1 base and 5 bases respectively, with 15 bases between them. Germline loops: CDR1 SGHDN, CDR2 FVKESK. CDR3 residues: CASSQVFGGSDEQYF. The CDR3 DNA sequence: TGTGCCAGCAGCCAAGTCTTTGGGGGCTCGGACGAGCAGTACTTC.

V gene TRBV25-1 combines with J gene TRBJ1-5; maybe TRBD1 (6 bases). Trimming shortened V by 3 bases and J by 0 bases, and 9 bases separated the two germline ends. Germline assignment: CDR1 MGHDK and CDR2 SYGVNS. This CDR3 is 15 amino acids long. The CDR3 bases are TGTGCCAGCAGTGATGGGGGCTATAGCAATCAGCCCCAGCATTTT. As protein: CASSDGGYSNQPQHF.

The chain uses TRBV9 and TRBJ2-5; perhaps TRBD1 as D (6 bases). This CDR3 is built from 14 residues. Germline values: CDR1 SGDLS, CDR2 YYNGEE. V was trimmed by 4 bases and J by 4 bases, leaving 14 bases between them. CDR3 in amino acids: CASSLQGFAETQYF. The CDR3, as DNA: TGTGCCAGCAGCCTACAGGGATTTGCAGAGACCCAGTACTTC.

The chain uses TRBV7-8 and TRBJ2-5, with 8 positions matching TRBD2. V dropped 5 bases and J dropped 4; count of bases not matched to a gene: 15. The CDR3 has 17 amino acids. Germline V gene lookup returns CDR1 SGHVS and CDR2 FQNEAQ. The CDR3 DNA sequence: TGTGCCAGCAGCCCCGACCTTACCGGACTAGCCCGAGAGACCCAGTACTTC. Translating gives CASSPDLTGLARETQYF.

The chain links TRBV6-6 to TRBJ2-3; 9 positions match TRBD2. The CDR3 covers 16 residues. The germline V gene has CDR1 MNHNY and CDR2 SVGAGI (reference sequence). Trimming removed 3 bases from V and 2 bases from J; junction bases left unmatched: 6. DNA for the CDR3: TGTGCCAGCAGTTATACGCGGGAGGGCTCCACAGATACGCAGTATTTT. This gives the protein CASSYTREGSTDTQYF.

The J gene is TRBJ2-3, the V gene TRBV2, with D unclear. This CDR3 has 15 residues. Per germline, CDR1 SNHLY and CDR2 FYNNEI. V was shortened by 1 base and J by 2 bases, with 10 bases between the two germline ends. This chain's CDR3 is CASSEGALITDTQYF. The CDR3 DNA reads TGTGCCAGCAGTGAAGGGGCGTTAATCACAGATACGCAGTATTTT.

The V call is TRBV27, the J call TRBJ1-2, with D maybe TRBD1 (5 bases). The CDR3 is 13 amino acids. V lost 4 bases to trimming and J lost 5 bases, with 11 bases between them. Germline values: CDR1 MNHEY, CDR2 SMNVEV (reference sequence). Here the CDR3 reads CASSYRKGYGYTF. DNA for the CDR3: TGTGCCAGCAGTTATCGCAAGGGGTATGGCTACACCTTC.

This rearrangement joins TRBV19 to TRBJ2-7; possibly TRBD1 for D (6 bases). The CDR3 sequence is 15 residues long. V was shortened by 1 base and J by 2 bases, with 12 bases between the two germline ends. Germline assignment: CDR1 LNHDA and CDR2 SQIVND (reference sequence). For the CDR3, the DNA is TGTGCCAGTAGTATAGGGCAGGGGCTCGCCTACGAGCAGTACTTC. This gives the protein CASSIGQGLAYEQYF.

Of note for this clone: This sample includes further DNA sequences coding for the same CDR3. CDR3: CASQGQTAYEQYF. Here the CDR3 DNA reads TGTGCCAGTCAGGGACAGACGGCATACGAGCAGTACTTC. The rearrangement joins TRBV6-1 to TRBJ2-7; 7 bases fit TRBD1. The CDR3 spans 13 residues. CDR1 is MNHNS and CDR2 is SASEGT in the germline V gene. The trim removed 9 bases at V and 4 bases at J, leaving 9 bases unmatched.

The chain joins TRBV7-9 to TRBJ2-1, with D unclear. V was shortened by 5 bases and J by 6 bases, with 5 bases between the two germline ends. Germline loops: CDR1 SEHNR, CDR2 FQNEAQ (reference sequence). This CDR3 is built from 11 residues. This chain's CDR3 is CASSAFNEQFF. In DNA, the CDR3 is TGTGCCAGCAGCGCGTTCAATGAGCAGTTCTTC.

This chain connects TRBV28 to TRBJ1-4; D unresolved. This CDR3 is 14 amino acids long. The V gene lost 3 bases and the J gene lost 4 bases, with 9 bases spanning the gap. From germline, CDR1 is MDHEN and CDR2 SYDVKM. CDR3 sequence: CASSFEGGNEKLFF. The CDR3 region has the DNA TGTGCCAGCAGTTTTGAGGGTGGTAATGAAAAACTGTTTTTT. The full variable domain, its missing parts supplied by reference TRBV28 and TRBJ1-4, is DVKVTQSSRYLVKRTGEKVFLECVQDMDHENMFWYRQDPGLGLRLIYFSYDVKMKEKGDIPEGYSVSREKKERFSLILESASTNQTSMYLCASSFEGGNEKLFFGSGTQLSVL.

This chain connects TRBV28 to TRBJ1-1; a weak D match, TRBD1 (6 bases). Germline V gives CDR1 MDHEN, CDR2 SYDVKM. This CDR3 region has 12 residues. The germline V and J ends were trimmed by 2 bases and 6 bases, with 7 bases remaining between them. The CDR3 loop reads CASSLGTSEAFF. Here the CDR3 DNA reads TGTGCCAGCAGTTTAGGGACATCTGAAGCTTTCTTT.

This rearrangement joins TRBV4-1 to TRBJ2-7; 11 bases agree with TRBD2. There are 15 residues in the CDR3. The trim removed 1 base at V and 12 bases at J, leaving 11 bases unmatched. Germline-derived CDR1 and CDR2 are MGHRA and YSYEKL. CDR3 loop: CASSQGLAGGLRSYF. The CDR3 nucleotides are TGCGCCAGCAGCCAAGGTCTAGCGGGAGGACTACGCTCGTACTTC.

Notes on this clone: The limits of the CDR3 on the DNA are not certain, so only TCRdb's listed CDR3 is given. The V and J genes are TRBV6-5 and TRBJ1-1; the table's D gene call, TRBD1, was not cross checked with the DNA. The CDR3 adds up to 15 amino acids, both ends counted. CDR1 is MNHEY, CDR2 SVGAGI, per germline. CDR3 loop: CASSTSPTANTEAFF.

The CDR3 DNA is TGTGCCAGCAGGGGGACTAGCGGGGCCCACTACAATGAGCAGTTCTTC. It specifies CASRGTSGAHYNEQFF. This chain links TRBV27 with TRBJ2-1; 13 positions agree with TRBD2. The CDR3 covers 16 residues. CDR1 is MNHEY and CDR2 is SMNVEV in the germline V gene (reference sequence). The V segment lost 6 bases and the J segment 3 bases; nucleotides outside the gene matches: 5.

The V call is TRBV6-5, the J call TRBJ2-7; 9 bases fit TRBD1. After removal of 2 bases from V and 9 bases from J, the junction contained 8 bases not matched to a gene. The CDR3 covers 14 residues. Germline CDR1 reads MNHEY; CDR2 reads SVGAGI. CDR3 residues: CASSYTGQGFPQYF. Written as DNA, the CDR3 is TGTGCCAGCAGTTACACAGGACAGGGGTTCCCGCAGTACTTC.

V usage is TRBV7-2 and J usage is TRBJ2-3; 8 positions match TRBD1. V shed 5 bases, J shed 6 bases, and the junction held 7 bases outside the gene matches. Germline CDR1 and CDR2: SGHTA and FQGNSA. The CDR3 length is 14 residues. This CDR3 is CASSLEQGADTQYF. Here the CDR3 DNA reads TGTGCCAGCAGCCTCGAGCAGGGGGCGGATACGCAGTATTTT. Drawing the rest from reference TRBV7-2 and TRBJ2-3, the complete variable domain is GAGVSQSPSNKVTEKGKDVELRCDPISGHTALYWYRQSLGQGLEFLIYFQGNSAPDKSGLPSDRFSAERTGGSVSTLTIQRTQQEDSAVYLCASSLEQGADTQYFGPGTRLTVL.

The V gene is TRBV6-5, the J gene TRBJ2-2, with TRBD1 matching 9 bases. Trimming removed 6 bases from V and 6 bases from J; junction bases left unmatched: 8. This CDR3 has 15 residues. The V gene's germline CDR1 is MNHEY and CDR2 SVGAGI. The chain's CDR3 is CASSAGQGMAGELFF. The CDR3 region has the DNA TGTGCCAGCAGCGCCGGACAGGGGATGGCCGGGGAGCTGTTTTTT.

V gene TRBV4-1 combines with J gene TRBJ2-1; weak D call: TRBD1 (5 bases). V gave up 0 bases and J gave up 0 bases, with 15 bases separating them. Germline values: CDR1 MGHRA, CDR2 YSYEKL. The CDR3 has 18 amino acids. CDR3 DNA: TGCGCCAGCAGCCAAGAGGCAGGGTCTCATTTCTCCTACAATGAGCAGTTCTTC. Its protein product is CASSQEAGSHFSYNEQFF.

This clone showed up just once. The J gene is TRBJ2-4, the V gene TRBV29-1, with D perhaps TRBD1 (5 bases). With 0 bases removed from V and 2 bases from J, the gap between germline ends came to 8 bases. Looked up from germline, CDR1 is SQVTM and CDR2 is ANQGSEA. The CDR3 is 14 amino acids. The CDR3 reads CSVEDPGSKNIQYF. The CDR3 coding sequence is TGCAGCGTTGAAGATCCAGGGTCCAAAAACATTCAGTACTTC. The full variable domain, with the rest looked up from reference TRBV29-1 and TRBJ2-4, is SAVISQKPSRDICQRGTSLTIQCQVDSQVTMMFWYRQQPGQSLTLIATANQGSEATYESGFVIDKFPISRPNLTFSTLTVSNMSPEDSSIYLCSVEDPGSKNIQYFGAGTRLSVL.

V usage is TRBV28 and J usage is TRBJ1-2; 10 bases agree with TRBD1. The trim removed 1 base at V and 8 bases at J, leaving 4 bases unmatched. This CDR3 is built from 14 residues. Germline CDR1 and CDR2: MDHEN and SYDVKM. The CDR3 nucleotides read TGTGCCAGCAGTTTATCTGGGACAGGGGCAGGCTACACCTTC. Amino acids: CASSLSGTGAGYTF.

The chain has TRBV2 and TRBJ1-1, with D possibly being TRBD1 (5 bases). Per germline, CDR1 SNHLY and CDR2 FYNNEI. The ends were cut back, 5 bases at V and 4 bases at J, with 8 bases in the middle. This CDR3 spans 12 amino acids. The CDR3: CASSTGGTEAFF. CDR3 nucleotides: TGTGCCAGCAGTACCGGGGGCACTGAAGCTTTCTTT. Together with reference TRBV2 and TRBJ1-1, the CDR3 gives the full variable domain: EPEVTQTPSHQVTQMGQEVILRCVPISNHLYFYWYRQILGQKVEFLVSFYNNEISEKSEIFDDQFSVERPDGSNFTLKIRSTKLEDSAMYFCASSTGGTEAFFGQGTRLTVV.

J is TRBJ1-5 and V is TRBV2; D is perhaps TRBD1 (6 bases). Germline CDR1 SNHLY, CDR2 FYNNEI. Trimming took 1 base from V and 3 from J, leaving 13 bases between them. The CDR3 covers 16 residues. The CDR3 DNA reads TGTGCCAGCAGTGAAGTGGTTGGGGGGGCCAATCAGCCCCAGCATTTT. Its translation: CASSEVVGGANQPQHF. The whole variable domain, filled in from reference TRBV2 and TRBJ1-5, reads EPEVTQTPSHQVTQMGQEVILRCVPISNHLYFYWYRQILGQKVEFLVSFYNNEISEKSEIFDDQFSVERPDGSNFTLKIRSTKLEDSAMYFCASSEVVGGANQPQHFGDGTRLSIL.

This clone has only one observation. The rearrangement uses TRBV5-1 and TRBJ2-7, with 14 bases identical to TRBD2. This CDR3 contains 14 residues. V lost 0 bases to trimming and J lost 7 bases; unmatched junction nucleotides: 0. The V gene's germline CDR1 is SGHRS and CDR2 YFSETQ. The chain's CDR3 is CASSLGLAGGEQYF. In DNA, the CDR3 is TGCGCCAGCAGCTTGGGACTAGCGGGAGGGGAGCAGTACTTC.

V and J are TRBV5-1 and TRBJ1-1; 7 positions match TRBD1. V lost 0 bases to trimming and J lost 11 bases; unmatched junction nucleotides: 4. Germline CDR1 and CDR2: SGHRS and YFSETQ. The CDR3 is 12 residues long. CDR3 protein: CASSLEGAQAFF. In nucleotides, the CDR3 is TGCGCCAGCAGCTTGGAGGGGGCTCAGGCTTTCTTT.

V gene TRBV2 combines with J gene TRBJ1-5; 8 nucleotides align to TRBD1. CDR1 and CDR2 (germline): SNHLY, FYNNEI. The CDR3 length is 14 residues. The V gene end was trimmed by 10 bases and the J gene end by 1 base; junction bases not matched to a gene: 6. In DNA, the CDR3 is TGTGCCATCTCGGACAGGGCGAGCAATCAGCCCCAGCATTTT. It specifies CAISDRASNQPQHF.